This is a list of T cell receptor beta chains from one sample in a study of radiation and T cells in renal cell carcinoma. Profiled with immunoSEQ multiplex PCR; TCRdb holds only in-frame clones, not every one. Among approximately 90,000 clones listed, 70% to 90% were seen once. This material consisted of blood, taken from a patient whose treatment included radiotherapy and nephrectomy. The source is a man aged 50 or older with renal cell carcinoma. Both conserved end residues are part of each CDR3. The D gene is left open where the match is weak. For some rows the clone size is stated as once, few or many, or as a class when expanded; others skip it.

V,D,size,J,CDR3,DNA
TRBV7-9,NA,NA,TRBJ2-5,CASSLGTSGRETQYF,TGTGCCAGCAGCCTAGGGACTTCTGGTAGGGAGACCCAGTACTTC
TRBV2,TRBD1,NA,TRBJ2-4,CASNPGQGANIQYF,TGTGCCAGCAACCCGGGACAGGGGGCAAACATTCAGTACTTC
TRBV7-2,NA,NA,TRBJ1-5,CASSRGRDRPQHF,TGTGCCAGCAGCCGGGGCAGGGATCGACCCCAGCATTTT
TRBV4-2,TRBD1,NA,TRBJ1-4,CASSQGTGGSVGSEKLFF,TGTGCCAGCAGCCAAGGGACAGGGGGCTCCGTGGGGAGTGAAAAACTGTTTTTT
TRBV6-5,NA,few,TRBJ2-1,CASSYSSIAHQFF,TGTGCCAGCAGTTACTCGTCGATAGCTCACCAGTTCTTC
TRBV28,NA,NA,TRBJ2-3,CASSLAPGLSTDTQYF,TGTGCCAGCAGTTTAGCTCCCGGGCTCTCCACAGATACGCAGTATTTT
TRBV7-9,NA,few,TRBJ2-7,CASSPPREAYEQYF,TGTGCCAGCAGCCCCCCAAGGGAGGCTTACGAGCAGTACTTC
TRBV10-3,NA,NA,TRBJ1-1,CATAREASSEAFF,TGTGCCACCGCCAGGGAGGCGAGTTCTGAAGCTTTCTTT
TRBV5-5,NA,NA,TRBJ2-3,CASSYNRPPDTQYF,TGTGCCAGCAGTTATAACAGGCCCCCAGATACGCAGTATTTT
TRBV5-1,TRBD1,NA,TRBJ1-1,CASSFTGGTEAFF,TGCGCCAGCAGCTTTACAGGGGGCACTGAAGCTTTCTTT
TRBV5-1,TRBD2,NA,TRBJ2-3,CASSDTSGVTDTQYF,TGCGCCAGCAGCGACACTAGCGGGGTCACAGATACGCAGTATTTT
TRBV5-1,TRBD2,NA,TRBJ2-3,CASSPGTSGGAGSDTQYF,TGCGCCAGCAGCCCAGGGACTAGCGGGGGGGCCGGATCCGATACGCAGTATTTT
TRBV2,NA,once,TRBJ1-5,CASSPLSDYGGIIYQYSNQPQHF,TGTGCCAGCAGTCCCCTTTCAGATTACGGGGGCATTATATATCAATATAGCAATCAGCCCCAGCATTTT
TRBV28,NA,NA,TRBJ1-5,CASRAFREDQPQHF,TGTGCCAGCAGGGCTTTTCGGGAGGATCAGCCCCAGCATTTT
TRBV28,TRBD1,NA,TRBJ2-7,CASIKRGQTYEQYF,TGTGCCAGCATCAAGAGGGGGCAGACCTACGAGCAGTACTTC
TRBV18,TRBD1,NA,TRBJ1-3,CASSSGTGLSGNTIYF,TGTGCCAGCTCATCCGGGACAGGGCTCTCTGGAAACACCATATATTTT
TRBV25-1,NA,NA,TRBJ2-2,CASSPGERARTGELFF,TGTGCCAGCAGTCCCGGCGAGCGGGCCCGCACCGGGGAGCTGTTTTTT
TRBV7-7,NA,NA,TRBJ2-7,CASSLVLGSYEQYF,TGTGCTAGCAGCTTAGTTCTCGGATCCTACGAGCAGTACTTC
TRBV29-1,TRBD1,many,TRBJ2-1,CSVAGQGGAEQFF,TGCAGCGTTGCTGGACAGGGAGGTGCTGAGCAGTTCTTC
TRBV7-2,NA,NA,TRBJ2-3,CASSPDRRADTQYF,TGTGCCAGCAGCCCGGACCGGAGGGCAGATACGCAGTATTTT
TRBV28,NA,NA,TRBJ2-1,CASSLFQGYSYNEQFF,TGTGCCAGCAGTTTATTCCAGGGGTACTCCTACAATGAGCAGTTCTTC
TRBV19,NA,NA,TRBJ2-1,CASSPGTLPYNEQFF,TGTGCCAGTAGTCCCGGGACCCTACCCTACAATGAGCAGTTCTTC
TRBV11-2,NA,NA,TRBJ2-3,CASSLGQGWADTQYF,TGTGCCAGCAGCTTAGGGCAGGGGTGGGCAGATACGCAGTATTTT
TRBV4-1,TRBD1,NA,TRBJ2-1,CASSQDSGQVYNEQFF,TGCGCCAGCAGCCAAGATTCTGGACAGGTTTACAATGAGCAGTTCTTC
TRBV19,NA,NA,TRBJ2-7,CASSPSVLVVREQYF,TGTGCCAGTAGTCCCTCGGTTCTAGTGGTGCGGGAGCAGTACTTC
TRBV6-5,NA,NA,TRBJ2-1,CASNQRFSYNEQFF,TGTGCCAGCAACCAGCGGTTCTCCTACAATGAGCAGTTCTTC
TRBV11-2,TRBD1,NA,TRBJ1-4,CASSLEQGAKLFF,TGTGCCAGCAGCTTAGAACAGGGGGCGAAACTGTTTTTT
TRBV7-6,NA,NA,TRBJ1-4,CASSLETATNEKLFF,TGTGCCAGCAGCTTAGAAACTGCAACTAATGAAAAACTGTTTTTT
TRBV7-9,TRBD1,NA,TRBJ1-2,CASSKNRGPNYGYTF,TGTGCCAGCAGCAAAAACAGGGGGCCGAACTATGGCTACACCTTC
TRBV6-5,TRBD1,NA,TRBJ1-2,CASSYDTTGGYGYTF,TGTGCCAGCAGTTACGATACCACAGGGGGATATGGCTACACCTTC
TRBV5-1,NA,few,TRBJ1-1,CASSSSGDLEAFF,TGCGCCAGCAGCTCCTCAGGTGATCTTGAAGCTTTCTTT
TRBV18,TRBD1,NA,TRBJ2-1,CASSPSRQGINEQFF,TGTGCCAGCTCACCTTCAAGACAGGGGATCAATGAGCAGTTCTTC
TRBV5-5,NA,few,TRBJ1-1,CASSLGGRVENTEAFF,TGTGCCAGCAGCTTGGGGGGACGAGTAGAAAACACTGAAGCTTTCTTT
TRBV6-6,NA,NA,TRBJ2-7,CASTSTGPSYEQYF,TGTGCCAGCACCTCCACCGGGCCCTCCTACGAGCAGTACTTC
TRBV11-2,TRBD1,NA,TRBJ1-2,CASSPQTGVGGYTF,TGTGCCAGCAGCCCACAAACAGGGGTGGGAGGCTACACCTTC
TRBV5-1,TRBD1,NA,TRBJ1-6,CASSPGTEDSPLHF,TGCGCCAGCAGTCCCGGGACAGAGGATTCACCCCTCCACTTT
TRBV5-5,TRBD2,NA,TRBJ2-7,CASSHGLGGGSSYEQYF,TGTGCCAGCAGCCATGGGCTAGGTGGCGGGAGCTCCTACGAGCAGTACTTC
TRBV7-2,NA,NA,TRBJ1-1,CASSSRQGGITEAFF,TGTGCCAGCAGCTCCCGACAAGGGGGAATCACTGAAGCTTTCTTT
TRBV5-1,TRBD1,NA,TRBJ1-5,CASSLVPGGDQPQHF,TGCGCCAGCAGCTTGGTGCCAGGGGGCGATCAGCCCCAGCATTTT
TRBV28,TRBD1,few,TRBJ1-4,CASSRSGTGLSNEKLFF,TGTGCCAGCAGCCGATCTGGGACAGGTCTCTCTAATGAAAAACTGTTTTTT
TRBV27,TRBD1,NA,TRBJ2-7,CASSLSNQGAGEQYF,TGTGCCAGCAGTTTATCGAACCAGGGGGCGGGCGAGCAGTACTTC
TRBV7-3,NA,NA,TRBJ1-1,CASSKSHLNTEAFF,TGTGCCAGCAGCAAATCTCACTTGAACACTGAAGCTTTCTTT
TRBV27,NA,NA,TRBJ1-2,CASSLAAASNYGYTF,TGTGCCAGCAGTTTAGCGGCAGCCTCTAACTATGGCTACACCTTC
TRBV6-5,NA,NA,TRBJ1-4,CASSYSIIGMKLFF,TGTGCCAGCAGTTACTCGATTATCGGGATGAAGCTGTTTTTT
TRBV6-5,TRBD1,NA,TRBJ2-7,CASSLTGGSYEQYF,TGTGCCAGCAGTTTGACAGGGGGATCCTACGAGCAGTACTTC
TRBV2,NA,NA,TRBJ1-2,CASSELNYGYTF,TGTGCCAGCAGTGAACTGAACTATGGCTACACCTTC
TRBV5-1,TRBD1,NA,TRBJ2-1,CASISWTGEYNEQFF,TGCGCCAGCATCTCATGGACAGGGGAGTACAATGAGCAGTTCTTC
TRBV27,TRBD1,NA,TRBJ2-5,CASTRDRANQETQYF,TGTGCCAGCACCCGGGACAGGGCGAACCAAGAGACCCAGTACTTC
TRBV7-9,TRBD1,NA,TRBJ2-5,CASSFGDRGYSGGETQYF,TGTGCCAGCAGCTTCGGGGACAGGGGGTACAGCGGAGGAGAGACCCAGTACTTC